This entry describes one TCR beta chain. The antigen is undetermined. The repertoire was sequenced with immunoSEQ multiplex PCR; TCRdb's copy has only in-frame clones and lacks some. The sample yields millions of clones, about 93% seen once. The data were obtained in a study of shared clonotypes between healthy human individuals. CD45RO-negative cells were positively selected for CCR7, leaving out terminally differentiated effector memory CD45RA+ cells. Findings of the study overall: Relative to memory subsets, naive subsets generally showed larger estimated richness.

This CDR3 has 17 residues. Trimming took 0 bases from V and 0 from J, leaving 14 bases between them. Germline V gene lookup returns CDR1 SNHLY and CDR2 FYNNEI. The sequencing input was naive CD8+ T cells from PBMCs. The rearrangement links TRBV2 to TRBJ1-2; D unresolved. The TCR originated in a man between 18 and 29 years old in good health. Some clones in this sample may be carry-over from other donors' samples. In nucleotides, the CDR3 is TGTGCCAGCAGTGAAGCGGGGATCCCCGGGACTAACTATGGCTACACCTTC. It encodes CASSEAGIPGTNYGYTF.